Following are 26 T cell receptor beta chains from one sample sequenced in a study of post-analysis software for immune sequencing data. Study-wide results and limits: Five TRBV segments, including TRBV5-6, TRBV5-1 and TRBV20-1, were more frequent in patients than controls.

Unique molecular identifiers were built into the TCR beta cDNA libraries. In TCRdb, the PCR reads were re-called with MiXCR into one record per CDR3 protein. The sample has hundreds of thousands of distinct CDR3 sequences; approximately 46% are singletons. These receptors have no identified antigens. Sequenced input: blood. All receptors derive from a girl aged 5-17 years with multiple sclerosis.

The CDR3 region has the DNA TGCAGTGCTAGAGTTCCTGATCAGCCCCAGCATTTT. This codes for CSARVPDQPQHF. V usage is TRBV20-1 and J usage is TRBJ1-5, with no clear D. Germline V gene lookup returns CDR1 DFQATT and CDR2 SNEGSKA (reference sequence). V lost 1 base and J 5 bases, leaving 6 bases between the germline ends. This CDR3 has 12 residues.

This clonotype was counted only a few times. V usage is TRBV4-2 and J usage is TRBJ2-7; D uncertain. Trimming left V 4 bases short and J 7 bases short, with 11 bases between. Germline V gives CDR1 LGHNA, CDR2 YNFKEQ. This CDR3 comprises 12 residues. Here the CDR3 reads CASSRGLGEQYF. In DNA form, the CDR3 reads TGTGCCAGCAGCCGAGGTCTCGGGGAGCAGTACTTC.

The rearrangement uses TRBV15 and TRBJ2-3; 10 bases agree with TRBD2. V was clipped by 5 bases and J by 0 bases; unmatched bases: 2. The CDR3 consists of 15 residues. Germline CDR1 and CDR2: LNHNV and YYDKDF (reference sequence). The CDR3 spells CATSGTSASTDTQYF. The CDR3 DNA reads as TGTGCCACCAGCGGGACTAGCGCAAGCACAGATACGCAGTATTTT.

The chain recombines TRBV27 with TRBJ2-1; a weak D match, TRBD1 (8 bases). The CDR3 sequence is 16 residues long. Trimming took 5 bases from V and 5 from J, leaving 19 bases between them. CDR1 MNHEY and CDR2 SMNVEV come from the germline V gene (reference sequence). CDR3 protein: CASSPRGGDRNNEQFF. The CDR3 coding sequence is TGTGCCAGCAGTCCCAGAGGGGGGGACAGGAACAATGAGCAGTTCTTC.

The chain combines TRBV20-1 with TRBJ2-1; a weak D match, TRBD1 (5 bases). V was shortened by 0 bases and J by 0 bases, with 9 bases between the two germline ends. The germline gives CDR1 DFQATT, CDR2 SNEGSKA (reference sequence). This CDR3 has 15 amino acids. CDR3: CSARDKGNSYNEQFF. The DNA of the CDR3 is TGCAGTGCTAGAGACAAGGGGAACTCCTACAATGAGCAGTTCTTC.

The chain links TRBV29-1 to TRBJ2-1, with TRBD2 matching 8 bases. The CDR3 is 14 residues long. V was pared by 7 bases and J by 4 bases, with 9 bases of the junction left unmatched. Per the germline V gene, CDR1 is SQVTM and CDR2 is ANQGSEA. The CDR3 loop is CSAISASGYNEQFF. CDR3 bases: TGCAGCGCTATATCCGCTAGCGGGTACAATGAGCAGTTCTTC.

This chain links TRBV7-3 with TRBJ2-5; tentatively, D is TRBD1 (5 bases). The CDR3 has 14 amino acids. Germline loops: CDR1 SGHTA, CDR2 FQGTGA. Trimming stripped 5 bases from V and 4 bases from J, with 14 bases between. The CDR3 is CASSPETGSETQYF. CDR3 in DNA: TGTGCCAGCAGCCCGGAAACAGGATCAGAGACCCAGTACTTC.

V usage is TRBV6-1 and J usage is TRBJ1-1; no reliable D call. This CDR3 has 13 amino acids. Per the germline V gene, CDR1 is MNHNS and CDR2 is SASEGT. The germline V and J ends were trimmed by 2 bases and 5 bases, with 9 bases remaining between them. DNA of the CDR3: TGTGCCAGCAGTGAACCCCTCCGGACTGAAGCTTTCTTT. Amino acids: CASSEPLRTEAFF.

This clonotype was recorded a few times. The J gene is TRBJ2-7, the V gene TRBV7-2; no definite D call. This CDR3 spans 12 amino acids. V was trimmed by 5 bases and J by 7 bases, leaving 12 bases between them. CDR1 is SGHTA and CDR2 is FQGNSA in the germline V gene. The CDR3 protein is CASSPPYGEQYF. Here the CDR3 DNA reads TGTGCCAGCAGCCCACCTTACGGGGAGCAGTACTTC.

This clonotype appeared a few times. V usage is TRBV28 and J usage is TRBJ2-7; D call uncertain. Per the germline V gene, CDR1 is MDHEN and CDR2 is SYDVKM. This CDR3 contains 15 residues. The germline V and J ends were trimmed by 6 bases and 3 bases, with 18 bases remaining between them. CDR3 DNA sequence: TGTGCCAGCAGGCCCGGTGGAGCCAGGATCTACGAGCAGTACTTC. Translating gives CASRPGGARIYEQYF.

The J gene is TRBJ1-5, the V gene TRBV7-2; D is unresolved. CDR1 SGHTA and CDR2 FQGNSA come from the germline V gene. There are 14 residues in the CDR3. V was clipped by 3 bases and J by 7 bases, with 13 bases between them. The CDR3 DNA is TGTGCCAGCAGCTTTTGGGGTAGCGGACAGCCCCAGCATTTT. Translation: CASSFWGSGQPQHF.

The chain couples TRBV16 to TRBJ1-5; D ambiguous. This CDR3 spans 15 amino acids. The germline CDR1 and CDR2 sequences are KGHSY and FQNENV. V lost 3 bases, J lost 0 bases, and 9 bases lay in between. As DNA, the CDR3 is TGTGCCAGCAGCCAGGCCGGTCTTAGCAATCAGCCCCAGCATTTT. Its translation is CASSQAGLSNQPQHF.

The chain couples TRBV6-4 to TRBJ2-3; 8 bases map to TRBD2. Germline V gene data show CDR1 as MRHNA and CDR2 as SNTAGT. The CDR3 consists of 17 residues. The trim removed 11 bases at V and 0 bases at J, leaving 16 bases unmatched. The CDR3 DNA is TGTGCCCGCGGGAGCCGGGAGGGGGACCCGAGCACAGATACGCAGTATTTT. It is translated as CARGSREGDPSTDTQYF.

This clonotype was found a few times. The V call is TRBV5-1, the J call TRBJ1-5; 7 bases line up with TRBD1. Looked up from germline, CDR1 is SGHRS and CDR2 is YFSETQ. The CDR3 length is 14 residues. The J segment lost 5 bases and the V segment lost 0 bases, leaving 2 bases of the junction unmatched. As DNA, the CDR3 is TGCGCCAGCAGCTTGGTAGGGGGCGATCAGCCCCAGCATTTT. This translates into CASSLVGGDQPQHF.

CDR3 coding DNA: TGTGCCAGCAGTCTCGGACAGGGGAGCGGCTACACCTTC. This codes for CASSLGQGSGYTF. V is TRBV12-3 or TRBV12-4 and J is TRBJ1-2, with 9 bases that match TRBD1. With 5 bases clipped from V and 8 bases from J, the junction kept 6 bases outside the gene matches. The CDR3 extends over 13 amino acids.

V gene TRBV4-2 combines with J gene TRBJ2-3; possible D gene TRBD2, 5 bases. V lost 0 bases and J lost 5, with 12 bases in between. The CDR3 extends over 15 amino acids. The germline gives CDR1 LGHNA, CDR2 YNFKEQ. The CDR3 reads CASSQDGAEGDTQYF. The CDR3 bases are TGTGCCAGCAGCCAAGATGGAGCCGAGGGAGATACGCAGTATTTT.

The rearrangement links TRBV29-1 to TRBJ1-2; D gene unclear. V was shortened by 1 base and J by 4 bases, with 4 bases between the two germline ends. The CDR3 totals 11 residues. Germline V lookup: CDR1 SQVTM, CDR2 ANQGSEA. CDR3 region: CSVEGVYGYTF. DNA of the CDR3: TGCAGCGTTGAAGGGGTCTATGGCTACACCTTC.

This clonotype was recorded a few times. The J gene is TRBJ2-7, the V gene TRBV6-5, with 7 bases fitting TRBD1. Germline CDR1 and CDR2: MNHEY and SVGAGI. The CDR3 is 14 residues long. V dropped 4 bases and J dropped 5; count of bases not matched to a gene: 8. The CDR3 loop reads CASSWDRKTHEQYF. Written as DNA, the CDR3 is TGTGCCAGCAGTTGGGACAGAAAGACCCACGAGCAGTACTTC.

This clonotype has just a few counts. The gene calls are TRBV7-2 and TRBJ2-1, with TRBD1 matching 9 bases. This CDR3 spans 16 amino acids. V gave up 3 bases and J gave up 7 bases; unmatched junction bases: 10. Germline CDR1 reads SGHTA; CDR2 reads FQGNSA. CDR3 DNA sequence: TGTGCCAGCAGCTTCTTTGGACAGGGGAAAGAGAATGAGCAGTTCTTC. Protein: CASSFFGQGKENEQFF.

This rearrangement joins TRBV27 to TRBJ2-1; TRBD2 aligns across 12 bases. J lost 6 bases, V lost 5 bases, and 5 bases had no gene match. CDR1 and CDR2 from the germline V gene are MNHEY and SMNVEV (reference sequence). The CDR3 contains 15 residues. In DNA, the CDR3 is TGTGCCAGCAGTCCCTTGGGACTAGCGGGCAATGAGCAGTTCTTC. Translated: CASSPLGLAGNEQFF.

The rearrangement uses TRBV7-8 and TRBJ2-3, with 10 nucleotides matching TRBD2. This CDR3 has 16 amino acids. Germline trimming cut 6 bases from V and 2 bases from J; bases unmatched to any gene: 8. CDR1 and CDR2 from the germline V gene are SGHVS and FQNEAQ. CDR3 amino acids: CASRSVAGGLTDTQYF. CDR3 bases: TGTGCCAGCAGATCAGTAGCGGGAGGACTCACAGATACGCAGTATTTT.

The chain recombines TRBV7-8 with TRBJ1-1; 8 nucleotides line up with TRBD1. CDR1 is SGHVS and CDR2 is FQNEAQ in the germline V gene. The CDR3 covers 17 residues. V was pared by 4 bases and J by 0 bases, with 10 bases of the junction left unmatched. The CDR3 region is CASSSRTGMGLNTEAFF. The CDR3 bases are TGTGCCAGCAGCTCCCGGACAGGGATGGGTTTGAACACTGAAGCTTTCTTT.

The V gene is TRBV12-3 or TRBV12-4, the J gene TRBJ1-2; no definite D call. The CDR3 is 13 residues long. The V gene lost 0 bases and the J gene lost 4 bases, with 6 bases spanning the gap. CDR3 in amino acids: CASSLAKGYGYTF. The CDR3 DNA follows: TGTGCCAGCAGTTTAGCCAAGGGCTATGGCTACACCTTC.

The chain is built from TRBV12-3 or TRBV12-4 and TRBJ1-5; D is ambiguous. The V and J ends lost 5 bases and 0 bases respectively, with 11 bases between them. This CDR3 has 15 amino acids. CDR3 sequence: CASSQDGRSNQPQHF. Here the CDR3 DNA reads TGTGCCAGCAGTCAGGACGGACGTAGCAATCAGCCCCAGCATTTT.

In this sample, this clonotype turned up many times. This chain links TRBV7-2 with TRBJ2-5, with 7 bases that match TRBD2. Trimming at V came to 1 base and at J to 2 bases, leaving 1 base not matched to a gene. Germline V lookup: CDR1 SGHTA, CDR2 FQGNSA. This CDR3 has 14 residues. The CDR3 nucleotides are TGTGCCAGCAGCTTAGGGACTAGACAAGAGACCCAGTACTTC. It codes for CASSLGTRQETQYF.

This clonotype was seen a few times. The rearrangement uses TRBV7-2 and TRBJ2-3, with D unclear. This CDR3 comprises 16 residues. Germline CDR1 reads SGHTA; CDR2 reads FQGNSA. V dropped 5 bases and J dropped 6 bases, with 21 bases sitting between them. The CDR3 sequence: CASSLLGGSVSDTQYF. As DNA, the CDR3 is TGTGCCAGCAGCCTATTGGGTGGTAGTGTCTCGGATACGCAGTATTTT.